This TCR beta chain was captured by sequencing in a study of regulatory T cells in long-lasting Graves disease. This clonotype was seen repeatedly, ten times or more. Its antigen is unknown. This sample's time point: newly diagnosed GD, antithyroid drugs for less than 3 months. After RNA was extracted from PBMCs, the TCR library was made from it. Study-wide findings and caveats: New patients shared around 920 public clonotypes, fewer than the roughly 2,600 shared by persistent patients.

iRepertoire HTBI primers and Arm-PCR of CDR3 regions built TCR beta libraries. TCRdb ran MiXCR on the multiplex PCR reads and lists one entry per CDR3 protein. This table has about 400,000 distinct CDR3 sequences, about 15% appearing once. These sequences were also reported in another study, on T cells in Graves' hyperthyroidism and ophthalmopathy.

This receptor was obtained from a woman in her thirties or forties with Graves disease. The sample here was peripheral blood mononuclear cells (PBMCs), taken at new diagnosis, from a patient treated with antithyroid drugs.

In nucleotides, the CDR3 is TGTGCCATCATAGGGAACACCGGGGAGCTGTTTTTT. It is translated as CAIIGNTGELFF. The chain links TRBV10-3 to TRBJ2-2; D is uncertain. Germline lookup yields CDR1 ENHRY and CDR2 SYGVKD. V lost 7 bases, J lost 1 base, and 4 bases lay in between. This CDR3 region has 12 residues.